These T cell receptor beta chains were read from a single sample in a study of blood T cell repertoires in COVID-19. The repertoire was sequenced with immunoSEQ multiplex PCR; TCRdb's copy has only in-frame clones and lacks some. This table has tens of thousands of clones, approximately 86% appearing once. The specimen was peripheral blood. The receptor set was obtained from a man aged 35-49 years with acute or convalescent COVID-19. CDR3s include the opening cysteine and the closing phenylalanine or tryptophan. D genes are given only for firm matches. Only some rows state a clone size, as once, few, many or a class for expanded clones.

.	.	TRBV21-1	TRBJ2-7	TGTGCCAGCAGCCCAAGGAGGACCGAGCAGTACTTC	CASSPRRTEQYF
.	.	TRBV7-2	TRBJ2-3	TGTGCCAGCAGCTTAGCGGGCAGAGCCCCAGGGACGCAGTATTTT	CASSLAGRAPGTQYF
.	.	TRBV5-4	TRBJ2-5	TGTGCCAGCAGCTTTCTCGAGGCGCAAGAGACCCAGTACTTC	CASSFLEAQETQYF
.	.	TRBV2	TRBJ1-2	TGTGCCAGCAGTCAGGTCCAGGGATATGGCTACACCTTC	CASSQVQGYGYTF
.	few	TRBV6-5	TRBJ1-2	TGTGCCAGCAGCGATATAGAGGTTAGCTATGGCTACACCTTC	CASSDIEVSYGYTF
.	.	TRBV6-5	TRBJ1-1	TGTGCCAGCAGTTACTCGAGGCAGCTGAACACTGAAGCTTTCTTT	CASSYSRQLNTEAFF
.	once	TRBV6-2/TRBV6-3	TRBJ2-2	TGTGCCAGCAGCCCATCAGGGCGGACCGGGGAGCTGTTTTTT	CASSPSGRTGELFF
TRBD1	once	TRBV6-5	TRBJ2-5	TGTGCCAGCACGGACAGGGGGCCTCAAGAGACCCAGTACTTC	CASTDRGPQETQYF
.	.	TRBV30	TRBJ1-4	TGTGCCAGCGGACGGAATAATGAAAAACTGTTTTTT	CASGRNNEKLFF
.	.	TRBV11-3	TRBJ1-2	TGTGCCAGCAGCGCCCGAGGAGGGGACTATGGCTACACCTTC	CASSARGGDYGYTF
TRBD1	medium-sized	TRBV27	TRBJ1-2	TGTGCCAGCAGTTCCATGACAGGGAATGCGTATGGCTACACCTTC	CASSSMTGNAYGYTF
.	.	TRBV4-2	TRBJ2-7	TGTGCCAGCAGCCAAGAAGTTACAGGCCTCTCCTACGAGCAGTACTTC	CASSQEVTGLSYEQYF
TRBD1	.	TRBV4-1	TRBJ1-2	TGCGCCAGCAGCCCTATACCGGGACAGAAGTCTGGCTACACCTTC	CASSPIPGQKSGYTF
.	.	TRBV5-1	TRBJ1-4	TGCGCCAGCAGCCTTTGGGGGCAAGAGGAAAAACTGTTTTTT	CASSLWGQEEKLFF
.	.	TRBV28	TRBJ1-5	TGTGCCAGCAGTTTCAACCCGGAGGGGAGCAATCAGCCCCAGCATTTT	CASSFNPEGSNQPQHF
TRBD2	.	TRBV6-6	TRBJ2-3	TGTGCCAGCACCCGACTAGCGGAAGATACGCAGTATTTT	CASTRLAEDTQYF
.	.	TRBV6-1	TRBJ2-7	TGTGCCAGCAGTGAACACTTCTTCGAGTACGAGCAGTACTTC	CASSEHFFEYEQYF
.	.	TRBV3-1/TRBV3-2	TRBJ2-5	TGTGCCAGCAGCCAAGTGACAGTTGGAGAGACCCAGTACTTC	CASSQVTVGETQYF
TRBD2	.	TRBV3-1/TRBV3-2	TRBJ2-5	TGTGCCAGCCGAAGGGGACTAGCGGGGGTAGAGACCCAGTACTTC	CASRRGLAGVETQYF
.	.	TRBV11-2	TRBJ2-1	TGTGCCAGCAGCCTTGGCGGGAATAAGGTAGTTGAGCAGTTCTTC	CASSLGGNKVVEQFF
TRBD1	.	TRBV25-1	TRBJ1-1	TGTGCCAGCAGTGAACAGGGGGGTTGGGGCACTGAAGCTTTCTTT	CASSEQGGWGTEAFF
.	few	TRBV30	TRBJ1-2	TGTGCCTGGAGCTCGGAGCGGTTCTATGGCTACACCTTC	CAWSSERFYGYTF
.	.	TRBV6-5	TRBJ1-1	TGTGCCAGCACCCGCCCGGGGGTTTGGGGAGGTAAAGCTTTCTTT	CASTRPGVWGGKAFF
.	.	TRBV18	TRBJ1-5	TGTGCCAGCTCACCAACAGGGATTAATCAGCCCCAGCATTTT	CASSPTGINQPQHF
TRBD1	.	TRBV7-9	TRBJ1-6	TGTGCCAGCAGCCCGGCAGACAGGGGTGAATCACCCCTCCACTTT	CASSPADRGESPLHF
TRBD2	.	TRBV2	TRBJ2-5	TGTGCCAGCATGGGCGGGGGGCAAGAGACCCAGTACTTC	CASMGGGQETQYF
TRBD1	.	TRBV24-1	TRBJ2-1	TGTGCCACCAGTGATGGTAACAGGGGTCCCTACAATGAGCAGTTCTTC	CATSDGNRGPYNEQFF
TRBD1	once	TRBV5-4	TRBJ1-6	TGTGCCAGCAGCTTGAAGGACAGGCATAATTCACCCCTCCACTTT	CASSLKDRHNSPLHF
.	.	TRBV6-6	TRBJ1-3	TGTGCCAGCAGTTACTTCCCCAGCTCTGGAAACACCATATATTTT	CASSYFPSSGNTIYF
TRBD1	.	TRBV7-8	TRBJ1-1	TGTGCCAGCAGCTTAAGGGGACAGGGAAACACTGAAGCTTTCTTT	CASSLRGQGNTEAFF
.	.	TRBV5-1	TRBJ1-2	TGCGCCAGCACCCCGTGGCAGGGGACTAACTATGGCTACACCTTC	CASTPWQGTNYGYTF
.	.	TRBV30	TRBJ1-4	TGTGCCTGGAGTGTACGCGGCAGGGGAGATGAAAAACTGTTTTTT	CAWSVRGRGDEKLFF
TRBD2	.	TRBV7-2	TRBJ2-7	TGTGCCAGCAGTCGGGGGGGGGCATCAACCTACGAGCAGTACTTC	CASSRGGASTYEQYF
.	.	TRBV4-1	TRBJ1-5	TGCGCCAGCAGCCAAAAGAACAACGATCAGCCCCAGCATTTT	CASSQKNNDQPQHF
.	.	TRBV19	TRBJ1-3	TGTGCCAGTAGACCAACTGGCAGGGAAGTTAATTCTGGAAACACCATATATTTT	CASRPTGREVNSGNTIYF
TRBD1	.	TRBV6-5	TRBJ1-4	TGTGCCAGCAGTTACGGGACAGGGGTTGAAAAACTGTTTTTT	CASSYGTGVEKLFF
TRBD2	few	TRBV11-2	TRBJ2-3	TGTGCCAGCAGCCGAGGGAGGGGCACAGATACGCAGTATTTT	CASSRGRGTDTQYF
.	.	TRBV30	TRBJ1-6	TGTGCCTGGAGGAATCGGGGGTACTCCAGAAATTCACCCCTCCACTTT	CAWRNRGYSRNSPLHF
TRBD1	.	TRBV15	TRBJ2-5	TGTGCCACCGCCCCCAGGGGGTCGGGGGAGACCCAGTACTTC	CATAPRGSGETQYF
TRBD2	once	TRBV27	TRBJ2-7	TGTGCCAGCAGTTTATTCGGTCTAGCGGGCTACGAGCAGTACTTC	CASSLFGLAGYEQYF
.	.	TRBV5-1	TRBJ1-2	TGCGCCAGCAGCTCCCTACAGGGTGGGAGCTATGGCTACACCTTC	CASSSLQGGSYGYTF
.	.	TRBV6-5	TRBJ2-2	TGTGCCAGCAAAAAACGGGACTCCGACACCGGGGAGCTGTTTTTT	CASKKRDSDTGELFF
.	.	TRBV3-1/TRBV3-2	TRBJ1-4	TGTGCCAGCAGCCAACAGGGGTTTAATGAAAAACTGTTTTTT	CASSQQGFNEKLFF
.	once	TRBV5-8	TRBJ1-1	TGTGCCAGCAGTCTGACAGAGAACACTGAAGCTTTCTTT	CASSLTENTEAFF
.	once	TRBV2	TRBJ1-2	TGTGCCAGCAGCCTCACCGGGGGGGGCGGCGGCTACACCTTC	CASSLTGGGGGYTF
.	.	TRBV4-1	TRBJ1-5	TGCGCCAGCAGCCAAGATCAGGGCTATAGCAATCAGCCCCAGCATTTT	CASSQDQGYSNQPQHF
TRBD1	.	TRBV5-1	TRBJ1-6	TGCGCCAGCAGTTCCGGACAGGTCGATTCACCCCTCCACTTT	CASSSGQVDSPLHF
TRBD1	.	TRBV29-1	TRBJ2-7	TGCAGCGTGGGGCGTCCCGGGACAGGGTTACACGAGCAGTACTTC	CSVGRPGTGLHEQYF
.	few	TRBV2	TRBJ1-2	TGTGCCAGCAGAGAATCCGCGGGGGGGCTCTATGGCTACACCTTC	CASRESAGGLYGYTF
.	.	TRBV2	TRBJ1-2	TGTGCCAGCAGTGAAGCAACGGTTGTCTATGGCTACACCTTC	CASSEATVVYGYTF